The entry that follows covers one TCR beta chain sequence. Followed longitudinally, the Seattle patients had been enrolled during active infection. The sample originates from a study of blood T cell repertoires in COVID-19. Study as a whole: PBMCs, B-cell-depleted T cells, or T cells provided the cDNA or gDNA that made up the material.

In the original workflow: Counts of nucleated cells, estimated from reference gene primer amplification, were obtained. This table comes from immunoSEQ multiplex PCR, and its TCRdb copy is limited to in-frame clones, with some not included. V, J and clone size derive from that table, while D and trimming were established from the DNA sequence. The table shows roughly 200,000 clones, with around nine tenths occurring only once. Per germline, CDR1 MNHNS and CDR2 SASEGT. V was shortened by 3 bases and J by 1 base, with 6 bases between the two germline ends. This CDR3 is built from 13 residues. The specimen was peripheral blood. The sequence was collected from a man aged 50 or older with COVID-19, enrolled during active disease. V is TRBV6-1 and J is TRBJ1-1; maybe TRBD1 (5 bases). This CDR3 is CASSDQGNTEAFF. In DNA, the CDR3 is TGTGCCAGCAGTGATCAGGGGAACACTGAAGCTTTCTTT.